The clone carrying this T cell receptor beta chain was seen a few times. Its specificity is unknown. This sample is part of a study of CD8 T cells in ankylosing spondylitis. General observations from the study: Ankylosing spondylitis blood appeared to be characterized by a TCR beta motif of several highly homologous variants.

MiXCR was run by TCRdb on the 5' RACE reads, yielding one entry per CDR3 protein. In the table there are approximately 440,000 distinct CDR3 sequences, about 15% of which are singletons. The source of this sequence is a male donor with ankylosing spondylitis. Sequenced sample: blood, either unsorted or a sorted T cell fraction (not recorded which).

The CDR3 region has the DNA TGCAGTGCTTGGACAGGGGGGAAGGGGGAGCAGTACTTC. This encodes CSAWTGGKGEQYF. The chain couples TRBV20-1 to TRBJ2-7, with 10 positions matching TRBD1. The CDR3 consists of 13 residues. V was clipped by 5 bases and J by 7 bases; unmatched bases: 8. The germline V gene encodes CDR1 DFQATT and CDR2 SNEGSKA (reference sequence).